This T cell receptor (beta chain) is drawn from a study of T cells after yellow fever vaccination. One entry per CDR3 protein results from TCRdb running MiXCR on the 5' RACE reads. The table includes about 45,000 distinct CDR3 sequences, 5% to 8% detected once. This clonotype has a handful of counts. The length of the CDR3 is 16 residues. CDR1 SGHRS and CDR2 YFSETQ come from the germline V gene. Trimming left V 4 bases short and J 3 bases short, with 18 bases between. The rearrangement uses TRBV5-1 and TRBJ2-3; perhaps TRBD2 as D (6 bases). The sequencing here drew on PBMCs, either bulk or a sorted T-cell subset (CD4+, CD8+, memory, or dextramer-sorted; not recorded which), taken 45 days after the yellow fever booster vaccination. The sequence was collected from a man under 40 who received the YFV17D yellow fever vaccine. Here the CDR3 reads CASSQLNSGATDTQYF. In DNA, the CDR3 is TGCGCCAGCAGCCAACTGAATAGCGGAGCTACAGATACGCAGTATTTT.